This T cell receptor beta chain comes out of a study of blood T cell repertoires in COVID-19. As for the study in general: PBMCs, B-cell-depleted T cells, or T cells provided the cDNA or gDNA that made up the material.

Assay: immunoSEQ multiplex PCR; the TCRdb copy retains only in-frame clones and omits some. The table records roughly 250,000 clones, approximately 85% of them present only once. The V end was cut by 3 bases, the J end by 4 bases, with 7 bases between. Germline V gene data show CDR1 as SNHLY and CDR2 as FYNNEI. CDR3 length equals 13 residues. This chain links TRBV2 with TRBJ1-3; TRBD1 might be the D (5 bases). The sequenced sample consisted of PBMCs or T cells enriched from blood (not recorded which). This clonotype originated in a woman aged 25 to 39 who had recovered from COVID-19. CDR3 amino acids: CASSDRAGNTIYF. CDR3 coding DNA: TGTGCCAGCAGTGACAGGGCCGGAAACACCATATATTTT.